Listed below are T cell receptor beta chains from one sample, sequenced in a study of CD8+CD57+ T cells in acquired aplastic anemia. TCRdb processed the reads anew with MiXCR; each CDR3 protein has one entry. In the table there are 150,000 to 200,000 distinct CDR3 sequences, 45% to 55% of which are singletons. The sequencing input was sorted CD4+, CD8+, or CD8+CD57+ T cells (not recorded which) from PBMCs. Source of these receptors: a human donor with aplastic anemia. CDR3s include the opening cysteine and the closing phenylalanine or tryptophan. A D gene is named only where the DNA matches it firmly. Only some rows state a clone size, as once, few, many or a class for expanded clones.

d_call: .
clone_size: once
v_call: TRBV7-9
j_call: TRBJ1-5
cdr3_aa: CASSALGPQHF
cdr3_nt: TGTGCCAGCAGCGCCCTGGGGCCCCAGCATTTT

d_call: .
clone_size: .
v_call: TRBV10-3
j_call: TRBJ1-1
cdr3_aa: CAIMSRKNTEAFF
cdr3_nt: TGTGCCATCATGTCCCGCAAGAACACTGAAGCTTTCTTT

d_call: .
clone_size: .
v_call: TRBV5-6
j_call: TRBJ2-7
cdr3_aa: CASSLVRGTYEQYF
cdr3_nt: TGTGCCAGCAGCTTGGTCCGGGGTACCTACGAGCAGTACTTC

d_call: .
clone_size: many
v_call: TRBV20-1
j_call: TRBJ2-7
cdr3_aa: CSAIRGLSEQYF
cdr3_nt: TGCAGTGCTATCAGAGGACTAAGCGAGCAGTACTTC

d_call: TRBD1
clone_size: .
v_call: TRBV2
j_call: TRBJ2-7
cdr3_aa: CASSAGTGDAEQYF
cdr3_nt: TGTGCCAGCAGTGCCGGGACAGGGGACGCCGAGCAGTACTTC

d_call: TRBD2
clone_size: .
v_call: TRBV7-9
j_call: TRBJ2-7
cdr3_aa: CASSSSGREQYF
cdr3_nt: TGTGCCAGCAGTTCTAGCGGGCGCGAGCAGTACTTC

d_call: .
clone_size: .
v_call: TRBV9
j_call: TRBJ1-5
cdr3_aa: CASSPRPGPQHF
cdr3_nt: TGTGCCAGCAGCCCTCGGCCGGGGCCCCAGCATTTT

d_call: TRBD1
clone_size: .
v_call: TRBV12-3/TRBV12-4
j_call: TRBJ1-2
cdr3_aa: CASSLEWDRGHGYTF
cdr3_nt: TGTGCCAGCAGTCTAGAGTGGGACAGGGGTCATGGCTACACCTTC

d_call: TRBD1
clone_size: .
v_call: TRBV3-1
j_call: TRBJ2-2
cdr3_aa: CASSQRGQLNTGELFF
cdr3_nt: TGTGCCAGCAGCCAAAGGGGACAGCTAAACACCGGGGAGCTGTTTTTT

d_call: .
clone_size: .
v_call: TRBV24-1
j_call: TRBJ1-2
cdr3_aa: CATSDLASLCANYGYTF
cdr3_nt: TGTGCCACCAGTGATCTCGCGTCATTATGTGCTAACTATGGCTACACCTTC

d_call: .
clone_size: few
v_call: TRBV18
j_call: TRBJ2-7
cdr3_aa: CASSPPTGSYEQYF
cdr3_nt: TGTGCCAGCTCACCCCCGACAGGCTCCTACGAGCAGTACTTC

d_call: TRBD1
clone_size: .
v_call: TRBV2
j_call: TRBJ2-7
cdr3_aa: CASSLGQVAYEQYF
cdr3_nt: TGTGCCAGCAGCCTCGGACAGGTTGCATACGAGCAGTACTTC

d_call: .
clone_size: many
v_call: TRBV25-1
j_call: TRBJ1-4
cdr3_aa: CASSEPGEKLFF
cdr3_nt: TGTGCCAGCAGTGAACCGGGTGAAAAACTGTTTTTT